This is a list of T cell receptor beta chains from one sample in a study of cytomegalovirus exposure and HLA in healthy donors. TCRdb keeps only in-frame clones here, not all; method: immunoSEQ multiplex PCR. The sample holds about 130,000 clones, 83% seen once. Source material: PBMCs. The receptors originated from a woman between 35 and 50 years old in good health and CMV-seropositive. The conserved cysteine and the conserved F or W are not part of the CDR3 here. The order of the fields is J gene, V gene, CDR3 protein.

TRBJ2-3 TRBV7-9 SSSSFTDTQY
TRBJ2-5 TRBV7-9 ASSSRGGGQETQY
TRBJ2-2 TRBV28 ASRTGNTGELF
TRBJ2-3 TRBV30 AWISPGQDTDTQY
TRBJ1-1 TRBV29-1 SVDRDGIWANTEAF
TRBJ2-1 TRBV4-1 ASSQDSGAYNEQF
TRBJ2-3 TRBV5-1 ASSFSGQGSTDTQY
TRBJ2-1 TRBV7-3 ASSLGAGWNNEQF
TRBJ2-1 TRBV19 ASRPGLAGGYNEQF
TRBJ2-7 TRBV7-8 ASSLGQGGYEQY
TRBJ1-2 TRBV28 ASSSPQRVGYT
TRBJ2-1 TRBV6-4 ASSQLAGDNNEQF
TRBJ1-1 TRBV7-2 ASSFKGRGNTEAF
TRBJ1-1 TRBV29-1 SVPGGLRGAEAF
TRBJ1-2 TRBV5-4 ASSSPGTGGGYT
TRBJ1-2 TRBV2 ASTSLTGPRGGYT
TRBJ2-1 TRBV5-1 ASSLTGGGAYNEQF
TRBJ2-7 TRBV27 ASSFVGNSYEQY
TRBJ2-5 TRBV15 ATSRDQGETQY
TRBJ2-7 TRBV5-1 ASSFVGGPSEQY
TRBJ2-1 TRBV5-1 ASSLEGTGVLDEQF
TRBJ1-2 TRBV5-3 ARSLSAIGGRGYGYGYT